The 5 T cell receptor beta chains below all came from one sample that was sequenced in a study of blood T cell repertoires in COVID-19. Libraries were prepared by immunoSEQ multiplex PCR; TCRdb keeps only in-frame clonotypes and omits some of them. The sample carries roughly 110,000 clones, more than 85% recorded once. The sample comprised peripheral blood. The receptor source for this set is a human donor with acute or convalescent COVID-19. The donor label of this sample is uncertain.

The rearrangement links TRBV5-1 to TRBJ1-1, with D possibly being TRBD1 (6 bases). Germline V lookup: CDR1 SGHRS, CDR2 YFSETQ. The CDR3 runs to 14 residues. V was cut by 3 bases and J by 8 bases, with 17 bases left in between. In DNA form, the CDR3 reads TGCGCCAGCAGCTGGGTCGACGGTCAGGGGGAAGCTTTCTTT. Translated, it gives CASSWVDGQGEAFF.

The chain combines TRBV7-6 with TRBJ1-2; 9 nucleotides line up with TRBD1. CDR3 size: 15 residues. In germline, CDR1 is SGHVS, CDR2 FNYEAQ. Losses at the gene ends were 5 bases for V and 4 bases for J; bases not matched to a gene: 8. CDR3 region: CASSITGTGIYGYTF. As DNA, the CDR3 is TGTGCCAGCAGCATCACCGGGACAGGGATCTATGGCTACACCTTC.

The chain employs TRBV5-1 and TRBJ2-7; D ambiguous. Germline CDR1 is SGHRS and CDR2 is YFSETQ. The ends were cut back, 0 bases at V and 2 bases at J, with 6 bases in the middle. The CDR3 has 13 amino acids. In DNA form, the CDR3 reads TGCGCCAGCAGCTTGGACAGCACCTACGAGCAGTACTTC. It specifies CASSLDSTYEQYF.

The CDR3 spells CASSLVQGETSYEQYF. The CDR3 DNA follows: TGTGCCAGCAGCTTAGTTCAGGGGGAGACCTCCTACGAGCAGTACTTC. V usage is TRBV7-8 and J usage is TRBJ2-7, with 7 nucleotides matching TRBD1. The CDR3 has 16 amino acids. The V and J ends lost 1 base and 0 bases, in that order; junction bases with no gene match: 6. The V gene's germline CDR1 is SGHVS and CDR2 FQNEAQ. The full variable domain, completed using reference TRBV7-8 and TRBJ2-7, is GAGVSQSPRYKVAKRGQDVALRCDPISGHVSLFWYQQALGQGPEFLTYFQNEAQLDKSGLPSDRFFAERPEGSVSTLKIQRTQQEDSAVYLCASSLVQGETSYEQYFGPGTRLTVT.

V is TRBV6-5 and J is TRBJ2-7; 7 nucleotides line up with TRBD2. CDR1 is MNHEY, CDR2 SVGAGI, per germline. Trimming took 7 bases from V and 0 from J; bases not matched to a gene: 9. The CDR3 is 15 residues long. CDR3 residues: CASIPRAGSSYEQYF. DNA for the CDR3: TGTGCCAGCATCCCCCGAGCGGGGAGCTCCTACGAGCAGTACTTC.